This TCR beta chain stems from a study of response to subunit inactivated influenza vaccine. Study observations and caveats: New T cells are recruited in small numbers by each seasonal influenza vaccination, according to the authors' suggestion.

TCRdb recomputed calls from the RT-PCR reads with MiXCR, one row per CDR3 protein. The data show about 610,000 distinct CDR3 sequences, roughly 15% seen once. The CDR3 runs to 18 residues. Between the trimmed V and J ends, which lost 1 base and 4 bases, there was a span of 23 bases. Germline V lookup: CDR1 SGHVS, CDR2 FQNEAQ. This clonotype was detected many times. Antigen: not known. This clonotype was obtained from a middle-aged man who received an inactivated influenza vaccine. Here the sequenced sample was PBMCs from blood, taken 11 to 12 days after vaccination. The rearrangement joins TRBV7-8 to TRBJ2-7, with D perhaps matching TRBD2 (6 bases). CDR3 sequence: CASSLVMPGTPHPYEQYF. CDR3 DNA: TGTGCCAGCAGCTTAGTGATGCCGGGGACTCCTCATCCTTACGAGCAGTACTTC.